These 11 T cell receptor beta chains share one sample of origin, sequenced in a study of cytomegalovirus exposure and HLA in healthy donors. Vbeta (60) and Jbeta (13) primers were used in the PCR. Only in-frame clones appear in the TCRdb table, and some are missing; sequencing was by immunoSEQ multiplex PCR. The repertoire holds 110,000 to 150,000 clones, with roughly 82% as singletons. What was sequenced was PBMCs. The receptor source for this set is a man in his thirties or forties in good health and CMV-seronegative.

This clone was observed a single time. This chain links TRBV4-2 with TRBJ1-5; D is unclear. The CDR3 runs 13 residues. Trimming removed 1 base from V and 9 bases from J, with 10 bases in between. From germline, CDR1 is LGHNA and CDR2 YNFKEQ. The CDR3 sequence: CASSQVASRPQHF. In nucleotides, the CDR3 is TGTGCCAGCAGCCAAGTAGCATCGCGGCCCCAGCATTTT.

The CDR3 DNA is TGTGCCAGCAGCCCTGGGACAGGGTTGAGCCAAGAGACCCAGTACTTC. Amino acid sequence: CASSPGTGLSQETQYF. The chain couples TRBV5-4 to TRBJ2-5, with TRBD1 matching over 9 bases. J gave up 1 base and V 4 bases, and 8 bases lay outside the gene matches. Germline values: CDR1 SGHNT, CDR2 YYREEE (reference sequence). The CDR3 covers 16 residues.

The chain uses TRBV27 and TRBJ2-7; the match to TRBD2 covers 14 bases. Germline V lookup: CDR1 MNHEY, CDR2 SMNVEV (reference sequence). Trimming took 5 bases from V and 4 from J; bases not matched to a gene: 4. The CDR3 runs 15 residues. This chain's CDR3 is CASSLTSGREYEQYF. CDR3 coding DNA: TGTGCCAGCAGTCTGACTAGCGGGAGGGAATACGAGCAGTACTTC.

This clone was observed a few times. V usage is TRBV5-1 and J usage is TRBJ2-2, with D perhaps TRBD1 (5 bases). The CDR3 runs 15 residues. The V gene lost 4 bases and the J gene lost 4 bases, with 14 bases spanning the gap. Germline CDR1 and CDR2: SGHRS and YFSETQ. CDR3 sequence (DNA): TGCGCCAGCAGCACATACAGCCAGGGCACCGGGGAGCTGTTTTTT. Protein sequence: CASSTYSQGTGELFF.

Here the CDR3 reads CASSRTEVGYGYTF. CDR3 in DNA: TGCGCCAGCAGTCGGACGGAGGTAGGGTATGGCTACACCTTC. The V and J genes are TRBV5-1 and TRBJ1-2; no clear D gene. The germline gives CDR1 SGHRS, CDR2 YFSETQ. The CDR3 loop spans 14 amino acids. With 5 bases removed from V and 5 bases from J, the gap between germline ends came to 16 bases.

J is TRBJ2-1 and V is TRBV2; TRBD2 aligns across 11 bases. The junction had 9 bases not matched to a gene; V was cut back by 6 bases and J by 5 bases. The germline CDR1 and CDR2 sequences are SNHLY and FYNNEI. CDR3 length equals 16 residues. In DNA, the CDR3 is TGTGCCAGCAGCCATCTTACTAGCGGGAGCCACAATGAGCAGTTCTTC. This encodes CASSHLTSGSHNEQFF.

This sequence joins TRBV6-1 and TRBJ2-2, with TRBD2 identical over 10 bases. The CDR3 loop spans 16 amino acids. Germline CDR1 and CDR2: MNHNS and SASEGT. The junction had 3 bases not matched to a gene; V was cut back by 4 bases and J by 1 base. The chain's CDR3 is CASSVIAGGNTGELFF. CDR3 nucleotide sequence: TGTGCCAGCAGTGTAATAGCGGGAGGGAACACCGGGGAGCTGTTTTTT.

The chain is built from TRBV19 and TRBJ2-1; TRBD2 agrees at 10 bases. There are 15 residues in the CDR3. Per the germline V gene, CDR1 is LNHDA and CDR2 is SQIVND (reference sequence). Losses at the gene ends were 3 bases for V and 3 bases for J; bases not matched to a gene: 2. CDR3 DNA: TGTGCCAGTAGTATTCGACTAGCGGGCTACAATGAGCAGTTCTTC. Its protein product is CASSIRLAGYNEQFF.

This clone came up a few times. V and J are TRBV6-1 and TRBJ2-7; D call uncertain. The V end was cut by 3 bases, the J end by 3 bases, with 15 bases between. The CDR3 has 15 amino acids. CDR1 is MNHNS, CDR2 SASEGT, per germline. The CDR3 reads CASSDERRHFYEQYF. The CDR3 DNA follows: TGTGCCAGCAGTGACGAACGGCGACACTTCTACGAGCAGTACTTC.

CDR3 amino acids: CASSPRVDTGELFF. For the CDR3, the DNA is TGTGCCAGCAGCCCCCGGGTGGACACCGGGGAGCTGTTTTTT. The V and J genes are TRBV9 and TRBJ2-2, with D unresolved. V dropped 4 bases and J dropped 3 bases, with 10 bases sitting between them. The CDR3 runs 14 residues. The germline CDR1 and CDR2 sequences are SGDLS and YYNGEE.

V and J are TRBV10-1 and TRBJ2-7; tentatively, D is TRBD1 (6 bases). V lost 8 bases to trimming and J lost 0 bases, with 8 bases between them. Germline V gives CDR1 WNHNN, CDR2 SYGVQD (reference sequence). The CDR3 spans 12 residues. CDR3 loop: CASAGDSYEQYF. The CDR3 DNA reads as TGCGCCAGCGCAGGGGACTCCTACGAGCAGTACTTC.